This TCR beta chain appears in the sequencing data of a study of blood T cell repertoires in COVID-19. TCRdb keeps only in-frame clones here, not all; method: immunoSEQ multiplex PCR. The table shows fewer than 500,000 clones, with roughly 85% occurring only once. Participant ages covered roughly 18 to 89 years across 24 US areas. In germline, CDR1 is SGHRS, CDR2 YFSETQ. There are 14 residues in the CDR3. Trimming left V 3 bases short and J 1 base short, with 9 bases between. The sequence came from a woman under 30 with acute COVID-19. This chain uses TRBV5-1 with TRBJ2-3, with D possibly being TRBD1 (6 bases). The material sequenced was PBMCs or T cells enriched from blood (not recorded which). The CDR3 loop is CASSSPGGTDTQYF. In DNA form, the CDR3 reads TGCGCCAGCAGCTCGCCAGGGGGCACAGATACGCAGTATTTT. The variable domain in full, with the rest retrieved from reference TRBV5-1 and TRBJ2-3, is KAGVTQTPRYLIKTRGQQVTLSCSPISGHRSVSWYQQTPGQGLQFLFEYFSETQRNKGNFPGRFSGRQFSNSRSEMNVSTLELGDSALYLCASSSPGGTDTQYFGPGTRLTVL.